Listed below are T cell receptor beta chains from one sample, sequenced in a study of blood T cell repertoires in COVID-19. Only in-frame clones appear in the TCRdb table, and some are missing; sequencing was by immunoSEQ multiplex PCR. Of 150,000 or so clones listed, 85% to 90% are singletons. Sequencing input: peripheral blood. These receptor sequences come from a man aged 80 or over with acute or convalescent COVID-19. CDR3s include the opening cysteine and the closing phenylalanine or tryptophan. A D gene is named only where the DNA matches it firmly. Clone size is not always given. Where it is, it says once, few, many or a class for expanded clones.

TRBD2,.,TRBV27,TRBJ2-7,TGTGCCAGCAGGGCTCCCGGGACTAGCGGCCCTCAGGAGTACTTC,CASRAPGTSGPQEYF
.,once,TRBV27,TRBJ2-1,TGTGCCAGCAGGTCTCAAGGGAGTAAGGCCTACAATGAGCAGTTCTTC,CASRSQGSKAYNEQFF
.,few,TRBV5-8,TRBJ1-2,TGTGCCAGCAGCTTGCCTCGGACAAGGAACTATGGCTACACCTTC,CASSLPRTRNYGYTF
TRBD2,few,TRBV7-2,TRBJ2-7,TGTGCCAGCAGCTTAAGGCCCTTAGCGGGGGCCTACGAGCAGTACTTC,CASSLRPLAGAYEQYF
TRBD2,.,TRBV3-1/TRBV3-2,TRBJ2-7,TGTGCCAGCAGCCGGGGACTAGCGGGGGGGCCGTACGAGCAGTACTTC,CASSRGLAGGPYEQYF
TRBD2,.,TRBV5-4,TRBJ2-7,TGTGCCAGCAGCTTGTTGGCGGGGGGGACACCTGGGGAGCAGTACTTC,CASSLLAGGTPGEQYF
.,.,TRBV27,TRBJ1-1,TGTGCCAGCAGTTTATCGGCGGGGGGGGCTGAAGCTTTCTTT,CASSLSAGGAEAFF
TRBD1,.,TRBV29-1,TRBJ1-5,TGCAGCGTTGCAGGAGACAGGGGCGGACAGCCCCAGCATTTT,CSVAGDRGGQPQHF
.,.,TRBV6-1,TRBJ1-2,TGTGCCAGCAGTGAAGGAGCAGGTCCCCTTGGTGGCTACACCTTC,CASSEGAGPLGGYTF
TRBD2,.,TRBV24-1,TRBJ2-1,TGTGCCACCAGTGATGTCGGGACTAGCGGGATGAATGAGCAGTTCTTC,CATSDVGTSGMNEQFF
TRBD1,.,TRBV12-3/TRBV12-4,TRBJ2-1,TGTGCCAGCAGTTTGGGACAGCAGCAGTTCTTC,CASSLGQQQFF
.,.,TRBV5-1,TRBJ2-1,TGCGCCAGCAGCTTGGTTAGCTCCTACAATGAGCAGTTCTTC,CASSLVSSYNEQFF
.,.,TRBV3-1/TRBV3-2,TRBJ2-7,TGTGCCAGCAGCCAAGCCCCGGGTCAACCCAGCGAGCAGTACTTC,CASSQAPGQPSEQYF
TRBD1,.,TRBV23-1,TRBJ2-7,TGCGCCAGCAGTCACGATACAGGGGGCGCTGGCTACGAGCAGTACTTC,CASSHDTGGAGYEQYF
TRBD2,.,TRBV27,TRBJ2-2,TGTGCCAGCAGTTCCCGACTAGCACCCGGGGAGCTGTTTTTT,CASSSRLAPGELFF
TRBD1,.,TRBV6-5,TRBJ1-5,TGTGCCAGCAGTTCCCGGGACAGGGGGAACAATCAGCCCCAGCATTTT,CASSSRDRGNNQPQHF
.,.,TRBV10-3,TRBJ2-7,TGTGCCATCAGTGAAGGACAAGGGGAGTACTTC,CAISEGQGEYF
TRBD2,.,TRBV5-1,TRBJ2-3,TGCGCCAGCAGCTTGGCCCGTGTCGGGACTAGCGGGGAGAGGCAGTATTTT,CASSLARVGTSGERQYF
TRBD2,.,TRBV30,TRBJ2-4,TGTGCCTGCGGGAGGGCGAACATTCAGTACTTC,CACGRANIQYF
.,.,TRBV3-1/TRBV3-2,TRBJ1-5,TGTGCCAGCAGCCATTGGGGCAGCAATCAGCCCCAGCATTTT,CASSHWGSNQPQHF